The 24 T cell receptor beta chains reported below all come from one sample, sequenced in a study of prognosis after radiotherapy for stage I lung cancer. Starting from genomic DNA, TCR beta CDR3 was amplified through two-round multiplex PCR. Round-one PCR had primers specific to each TRBV and TRBJ gene. In TCRdb, the multiplex PCR reads were re-called with MiXCR into one record per CDR3 protein. This table holds under 30,000 distinct CDR3 sequences, about a third found once. Material: PBMCs, obtained before or after stereotactic body radiation therapy (not recorded which). Receptor source: a donor of 50 years or more with non-small cell lung cancer.

Notes on this clonotype: This likely came from a read error, as a far larger clone is one base away. The chain uses TRBV6-2 or TRBV6-3 and TRBJ2-5; TRBD1 or TRBD2 may be the D gene (5 bases each). The CDR3 length is 15 residues. Germline-derived CDR1 and CDR2 are MNHEY and SVGEGT. CDR3: CATSSPRGYQETQYF. For the CDR3, the DNA is TGTGCCACCAGTTCCCCCCGGGGCTACCAAGAGACCCAGTACTTC.

The chain carries TRBV6-9 and TRBJ1-2, with D possibly TRBD1 on 6 matching bases. The CDR3 spans 15 residues. The germline gives CDR1 MNHGY, CDR2 SVAAGI. This CDR3 reads CESSYGAGAGYGYTF. The CDR3 DNA reads as TGTGAAAGCAGTTACGGGGCAGGGGCGGGATATGGCTACACCTTC.

This clonotype was picked up many times. The V call is TRBV10-3, the J call TRBJ2-6; 9 nucleotides align to TRBD1. Germline V gene lookup returns CDR1 ENHRY and CDR2 SYGVKD. V lost 5 bases to trimming and J lost 6 bases; unmatched junction nucleotides: 5. CDR3 length equals 15 residues. The CDR3 reads CAISLTGGEANVLTF. The CDR3 nucleotides are TGTGCCATCAGTCTGACAGGGGGGGAGGCCAACGTCCTGACTTTC.

This clonotype was detected ten times or more. The chain is built from TRBV6-1 and TRBJ2-1, with D unresolved. Looked up from germline, CDR1 is MNHNS and CDR2 is SASEGT. V shed 1 base and J shed 0 bases, with 10 bases lying between them. The CDR3 contains 16 residues. The CDR3 DNA reads TGTGCCAGCAGTGAAGGGGCTGAGAGCTCCTACAATGAGCAGTTCTTC. Protein product: CASSEGAESSYNEQFF.

This chain joins TRBV5-1 and TRBJ2-3; 9 nucleotides line up with TRBD2. CDR3 length: 15 amino acids. Germline CDR1 and CDR2: SGHRS and YFSETQ. V was pared by 4 bases and J by 1 base, with 4 bases of the junction left unmatched. CDR3 sequence: CASSPGLARTDTQYF. The CDR3 region has the DNA TGCGCCAGCAGCCCGGGACTAGCCCGCACAGATACGCAGTATTTT.

This CDR3 reads CASSFGGDRLNTEAFF. For the CDR3, the DNA is TGTGCCAGCAGCTTCGGGGGGGACAGATTGAACACTGAAGCTTTCTTT. The chain is built from TRBV5-5 and TRBJ1-1; TRBD1 matches at 7 bases. This CDR3 spans 16 amino acids. From germline, CDR1 is SGHKS and CDR2 YYEKEE (reference sequence). V gave up 2 bases and J gave up 0 bases; unmatched junction bases: 7.

In its sample, this clonotype was seen once. The genes are TRBV6-2 or TRBV6-3 and TRBJ1-2; no reliable D call. In germline, CDR1 is MNHEY, CDR2 SVGEGT. The CDR3 totals 16 residues. The V end lost 2 bases, the J end lost 4 bases, and 17 bases lay between the germline ends. Here the CDR3 reads CASSYPTWWTVYGYTF. In DNA form, the CDR3 reads TGTGCCAGCAGTTACCCCACATGGTGGACGGTCTATGGCTACACCTTC.

This clonotype was seen ten or more times. The CDR3 DNA follows: TGTGCCAGCAGCTTAGCCCTGGCGGGCACCGGGGAGCTGTTTTTT. Protein product: CASSLALAGTGELFF. This chain connects TRBV6-1 to TRBJ2-2, with D possibly being TRBD2 (5 bases). Germline CDR1 and CDR2: MNHNS and SASEGT. There are 15 residues in the CDR3. The germline V and J ends were trimmed by 6 bases and 4 bases, with 15 bases remaining between them.

This clonotype ranks as medium-sized. The chain links TRBV5-1 to TRBJ2-2; TRBD2 agrees at 12 bases. With 2 bases clipped from V and 3 bases from J, the junction kept 2 bases outside the gene matches. This CDR3 contains 16 residues. CDR1 is SGHRS and CDR2 is YFSETQ in the germline V gene. The CDR3 loop reads CASSFLAGGDTGELFF. In DNA, the CDR3 is TGCGCCAGCAGCTTTCTAGCGGGAGGGGACACCGGGGAGCTGTTTTTT.

Details on this clonotype: A much larger clone lies one base from this, so it may be a read error. Given the absence of the conserved phenylalanine or tryptophan at the CDR3 end, a read error is likely. The J gene is TRBJ2-5, the V gene TRBV9; 9 bases map to TRBD2. Unmatched junction bases numbered 6, after V lost 2 bases and J lost 1 base. The CDR3 runs to 16 residues. Germline V gene lookup returns CDR1 SGDLS and CDR2 YYNGEE. The CDR3 loop is CASSVSSGGSQETQYL. The CDR3 DNA is TGTGCCAGCAGCGTTAGTAGCGGGGGAAGCCAAGAGACCCAGTACTTA.

This chain uses TRBV27 with TRBJ1-1; no firm D call. CDR1 is MNHEY, CDR2 SMNVEV, per germline (reference sequence). The CDR3 loop spans 14 amino acids. Trimming took 6 bases from V and 2 from J, leaving 13 bases between them. CDR3 region: CASRPIGFNTEAFF. In nucleotides, the CDR3 is TGTGCCAGCAGACCGATAGGTTTTAACACTGAAGCTTTCTTT.

This clonotype was seen ten or more times. The rearrangement links TRBV6-1 to TRBJ2-7; 8 positions match TRBD1. After removal of 4 bases from V and 9 bases from J, the junction contained 11 bases not matched to a gene. Germline V lookup: CDR1 MNHNS, CDR2 SASEGT. The CDR3 totals 14 residues. CDR3: CASSGPGQAPSQYF. The CDR3 nucleotides are TGTGCCAGCAGTGGACCGGGACAGGCCCCGTCGCAGTACTTC.

This clonotype was observed at least ten times. The chain uses TRBV2 and TRBJ2-1, with 10 positions matching TRBD2. J lost 4 bases, V lost 1 base, and 16 bases had no gene match. Germline V gene lookup returns CDR1 SNHLY and CDR2 FYNNEI. The CDR3 runs to 20 residues. The CDR3 is CASSEVDRLAGEQGYNEQFF. Written as DNA, the CDR3 is TGTGCCAGCAGTGAAGTAGATAGGCTAGCGGGAGAACAGGGGTACAATGAGCAGTTCTTC. The entire variable domain, with the rest obtained from reference TRBV2 and TRBJ2-1, is as follows: EPEVTQTPSHQVTQMGQEVILRCVPISNHLYFYWYRQILGQKVEFLVSFYNNEISEKSEIFDDQFSVERPDGSNFTLKIRSTKLEDSAMYFCASSEVDRLAGEQGYNEQFFGPGTRLTVL.

The chain joins TRBV6-1 to TRBJ2-1; TRBD1 matches 11 bases. The V and J ends lost 6 bases and 1 base, in that order; junction bases with no gene match: 14. CDR1 and CDR2 from the germline V gene are MNHNS and SASEGT. The CDR3 runs 19 residues. The chain's CDR3 is CASSPNPRTGGWSYNEQFF. CDR3 sequence (DNA): TGTGCCAGCAGCCCGAACCCTCGGACAGGGGGCTGGTCCTACAATGAGCAGTTCTTC.

This clonotype was counted ten times or more. The chain is built from TRBV7-3 and TRBJ1-6; D might be TRBD1 (5 bases). From germline, CDR1 is SGHTA and CDR2 FQGTGA. V lost 2 bases to trimming and J lost 3 bases, with 8 bases between them. This CDR3 is built from 15 residues. The CDR3, as DNA: TGTGCCAGCAGCTTATCAGGGTACTATAATTCACCCCTCCACTTT. Encoded protein: CASSLSGYYNSPLHF.

This clonotype has at least ten counts. A read error may account for a junction end that differs from germline. The chain joins TRBV27 to TRBJ1-6; possible D gene TRBD1, 5 bases. The CDR3 is made up of 15 amino acids. The germline V gene encodes CDR1 MNHEY and CDR2 SMNVEV (reference sequence). This CDR3 reads CASSLSNRQNSPPHF. The DNA for the CDR3 is TGTGCCAGCAGTTTATCGAACAGACAGAATTCACCCCCCCACTTT.

This clonotype was counted ten times or more. This chain connects TRBV28 to TRBJ1-2; no firm D call. Germline-derived CDR1 and CDR2 are MDHEN and SYDVKM. The CDR3 sequence is 13 residues long. Trimming pared 5 bases from V and 2 bases from J, leaving 9 bases between. The CDR3 region has the DNA TGTGCCAGCAGTCCCGCCCAAAACTATGGCTACACCTTC. Amino acids: CASSPAQNYGYTF.

This clonotype was seen ten or more times. CDR3 loop: CASSSQGGDQYF. CDR3 sequence (DNA): TGCGCCAGCAGCTCCCAAGGGGGAGACCAGTACTTC. The chain carries TRBV5-1 and TRBJ2-5, with D maybe TRBD1 (6 bases). Deletions cut 3 bases from V and 10 bases from J, with 13 bases between. This CDR3 is built from 12 residues. Germline CDR1 reads SGHRS; CDR2 reads YFSETQ.

This clonotype was observed many times. The J gene is TRBJ2-7, the V gene TRBV12-3 or TRBV12-4; a weak D match, TRBD2 (7 bases). The CDR3 is 18 residues long. V lost 0 bases and J lost 5, with 23 bases in between. The CDR3 region is CASSLAGRGMYIVHEQYF. The CDR3 coding sequence is TGTGCCAGCAGTTTAGCAGGGAGGGGGATGTATATAGTCCACGAGCAGTACTTC.

This clonotype was picked up many times. The chain uses TRBV3-1 and TRBJ1-2; possibly TRBD1 for D (6 bases). Per the germline V gene, CDR1 is LGHDT and CDR2 is YNNKEL (reference sequence). Trimming pared 0 bases from V and 8 bases from J, leaving 19 bases between. The CDR3 length is 16 residues. In DNA, the CDR3 is TGTGCCAGCAGCCAAGAACTATCGGGGGGCGGTGAGGGCTACACCTTC. Protein product: CASSQELSGGGEGYTF.

The sample holds many counts of this clonotype. V and J are TRBV9 and TRBJ2-6; D is uncertain. The CDR3 is 16 residues long. V gave up 0 bases and J gave up 1 base, with 8 bases separating them. In germline, CDR1 is SGDLS, CDR2 YYNGEE. This chain's CDR3 is CASSVGDMSGANVLTF. Written as DNA, the CDR3 is TGTGCCAGCAGCGTAGGGGATATGTCTGGGGCCAACGTCCTGACTTTC.

A word on this clonotype: Given a far larger clone just one base away, this is likely a sequencing read error. The chain couples TRBV5-4 to TRBJ2-1; D uncertain. Per germline, CDR1 SGHNT and CDR2 YYREEE (reference sequence). The CDR3 length is 11 residues. The chain's CDR3 is CASSLFDERFF. The CDR3 DNA is TGTGCCAGCAGCTTGTTCGATGAGCGGTTCTTC. The entire variable domain, with the rest obtained from reference TRBV5-4 and TRBJ2-1, is as follows: ETGVTQSPTHLIKTRGQQVTLRCSSQSGHNTVSWYQQALGQGPQFIFQYYREEENGRGNFPPRFSGLQFPNYSSELNVNALELDDSALYLCASSLFDERFFGPGTRLTVL.

In this sample, this clonotype turned up many times. This chain joins TRBV4-1 and TRBJ2-2; TRBD1 aligns across 7 bases. J lost 0 bases, V lost 0 bases, and 4 bases had no gene match. The CDR3 loop spans 17 amino acids. CDR1 and CDR2 (germline): MGHRA, YSYEKL. CDR3 DNA: TGCGCCAGCAGCCAAGAGTGGCAGGGGGCGAACACCGGGGAGCTGTTTTTT. This gives the protein CASSQEWQGANTGELFF.

This clonotype was counted at least ten times. This chain links TRBV18 with TRBJ1-1; TRBD1 might be the D (5 bases). V was trimmed by 6 bases and J by 5 bases, leaving 16 bases between them. Germline V gene lookup returns CDR1 KGHSH and CDR2 LQKENI. The CDR3 extends over 14 amino acids. This chain's CDR3 is CASSQRGGETEAFF. Here the CDR3 DNA reads TGTGCCAGCTCCCAACGGGGAGGGGAAACTGAAGCTTTCTTT.